A selection of T cell receptor beta chains follows, all from one sample in a study of T cell responses to AZD1222 COVID-19 vaccine. Generated by immunoSEQ multiplex PCR, the TCRdb table keeps only in-frame clones and is missing some. Of roughly 180,000 clones listed, about nine tenths are singletons. Here the sequenced sample was peripheral blood, taken on day 0 of AZD1222 vaccination. The receptor source for this set is an adult in good health. Both conserved end residues are part of each CDR3. Fields, in order: V gene, CDR3 protein.

V: TRBV3-1/TRBV3-2
CDR3: CASVGQGGTGELFF

V: TRBV10-2
CDR3: CASSDSGGIYYEQFF

V: TRBV5-5
CDR3: CASSLAGSYEQYF

V: TRBV29-1
CDR3: CSAARGDRGRAEQYF

V: TRBV28
CDR3: CASSYLPGPQETQYF

V: TRBV4-3
CDR3: CASSQGVGADTIYF

V: TRBV28
CDR3: CASSPAGWNTEAFF

V: TRBV2
CDR3: CASGTQGYEQYF

V: TRBV18
CDR3: CASSPGSSQPQHF

V: TRBV28
CDR3: CASSLGSLGRYETQYF

V: TRBV6-5
CDR3: CASSDGIPGHQPQHF

V: TRBV27
CDR3: CASSFQGLNTEAFF

V: TRBV4-1
CDR3: CASRNVGQGNSPLHF

V: TRBV28
CDR3: CASIPPAASYNEQFF

V: TRBV7-2
CDR3: CASSLEVNTDTQYF

V: TRBV27
CDR3: CASSRIGGGVNYGYTF

V: TRBV6-5
CDR3: CASRGGRYEQYF

V: TRBV6-2/TRBV6-3
CDR3: CASSRGTAMGDSPLHF

V: TRBV6-2/TRBV6-3
CDR3: CASSWAAGTGELFF

V: TRBV10-3
CDR3: CAISAHRPGQGNVGNQPQHF

V: TRBV7-2
CDR3: CASSLGRGGIEQFF

V: TRBV4-1
CDR3: CASSQVIYLDREKEKLFF

V: TRBV7-2
CDR3: CASSLPFYNSPLHF

V: TRBV30
CDR3: CAWSEGAGRGEQFF

V: TRBV2
CDR3: CASSRTDNYGYTF

V: TRBV19
CDR3: CASSNGSRDQPQHF

V: TRBV27
CDR3: CASSLDFTGELFF

V: TRBV2
CDR3: CASSYQGEETQYF

V: TRBV15
CDR3: CATSNRDRENFRSEKLFF

V: TRBV7-2
CDR3: CASSLAEGSEEAFF

V: TRBV5-6
CDR3: CASSFVGLAKNIQYF

V: TRBV14
CDR3: CASSPGLAGITGELFF

V: TRBV5-6
CDR3: CASSLYRGGFHEQFF